The 29 T cell receptor beta chains in this list originate from one sample, sequenced in a study of blood T cell repertoires in COVID-19. Assay used: immunoSEQ multiplex PCR; TCRdb lists only in-frame clones, some missing. The sample contains 31,000 or so clones, 75% to 90% of which appear only once. Sequencing input: peripheral blood. Receptors originate from a man older than 75 with acute or convalescent COVID-19.

The V call is TRBV7-8, the J call TRBJ1-5; D is unclear. CDR3 size: 16 residues. Germline V gene lookup returns CDR1 SGHVS and CDR2 FQNEAQ. The V end was cut by 5 bases, the J end by 2 bases, with 16 bases between. The CDR3 DNA reads as TGTGCCAGCAGCCCCCGCAGGCAGGTCCGCAATCAGCCCCAGCATTTT. The encoded protein is CASSPRRQVRNQPQHF. The entire variable domain, with the rest obtained from reference TRBV7-8 and TRBJ1-5, is as follows: GAGVSQSPRYKVAKRGQDVALRCDPISGHVSLFWYQQALGQGPEFLTYFQNEAQLDKSGLPSDRFFAERPEGSVSTLKIQRTQQEDSAVYLCASSPRRQVRNQPQHFGDGTRLSIL.

The gene calls are TRBV7-9 and TRBJ1-1; 7 positions match TRBD1. The V segment lost 1 base and the J segment 8 bases; nucleotides outside the gene matches: 4. The germline V gene has CDR1 SEHNR and CDR2 FQNEAQ (reference sequence). The CDR3 loop spans 13 amino acids. CDR3 residues: CASSLETGQEAFF. CDR3 coding DNA: TGTGCCAGCAGCTTAGAAACGGGACAGGAAGCTTTCTTT.

This chain links TRBV27 with TRBJ2-7, with D tentatively TRBD2 (6 bases). Trimming removed 5 bases from V and 4 bases from J, with 24 bases in between. From germline, CDR1 is MNHEY and CDR2 SMNVEV (reference sequence). This CDR3 comprises 17 residues. CDR3 region: CASSTRVRGGKEYEQYF. The CDR3 bases are TGTGCCAGCAGTACAAGGGTGAGGGGCGGGAAGGAGTACGAGCAGTACTTC.

This chain uses TRBV5-1 with TRBJ2-7, with 11 bases fitting TRBD1. With 4 bases clipped from V and 6 bases from J, the junction kept 9 bases outside the gene matches. Per germline, CDR1 SGHRS and CDR2 YFSETQ. The CDR3 has 15 amino acids. CDR3 coding DNA: TGCGCCAGCAGCCTCCGGACAGGGGGCGAAGGCGAGCAGTACTTC. Protein: CASSLRTGGEGEQYF.

The chain joins TRBV6-2 or TRBV6-3 to TRBJ1-2; D not certain. Trimming took off 5 bases at V and 4 bases at J, with 11 bases between the two ends. Per the germline V gene, CDR1 is MNHEY and CDR2 is SVGEGT. The length of the CDR3 is 13 residues. The CDR3 here is CASSSGEAYGYTF. CDR3 DNA sequence: TGTGCCAGCAGTAGTGGGGAGGCCTATGGCTACACCTTC.

This clone was counted a single time. The chain combines TRBV6-5 with TRBJ1-4; 9 bases map to TRBD1. Trimming cost V 6 bases and J 8 bases; bases outside gene matches: 7. The CDR3 totals 14 residues. Germline CDR1 MNHEY, CDR2 SVGAGI. CDR3 nucleotide sequence: TGTGCCAGCAGGACCGGGACAGGGCGAGAAAAACTGTTTTTT. Protein product: CASRTGTGREKLFF.

The chain has TRBV29-1 and TRBJ2-3, with D maybe TRBD1 (5 bases). The V gene's germline CDR1 is SQVTM and CDR2 ANQGSEA. The CDR3 consists of 13 residues. V was trimmed by 2 bases and J by 2 bases, leaving 8 bases between them. CDR3 DNA sequence: TGCAGCGTTGAACAGGGAAACACAGATACGCAGTATTTT. Translated, it gives CSVEQGNTDTQYF.

This clone is classed as medium-sized. The chain links TRBV5-4 to TRBJ2-5, with 8 nucleotides matching TRBD2. CDR1 and CDR2 from the germline V gene are SGHNT and YYREEE (reference sequence). V shed 2 bases, J shed 3 bases, and the junction held 9 bases outside the gene matches. This CDR3 has 16 residues. The CDR3 nucleotides are TGTGCCAGCAGCTTTGGCTCTGGACTAGCCAAAGAGACCCAGTACTTC. As protein: CASSFGSGLAKETQYF.

The chain joins TRBV5-1 to TRBJ2-3; D gene uncertain. Per germline, CDR1 SGHRS and CDR2 YFSETQ. V was shortened by 7 bases and J by 4 bases, with 13 bases between the two germline ends. CDR3 length equals 13 residues. The CDR3 loop is CASPRQNADTQYF. The CDR3 nucleotides read TGCGCCAGCCCGAGGCAGAACGCAGATACGCAGTATTTT.

The genes are TRBV6-2 or TRBV6-3 and TRBJ1-5; D unclear. V lost 6 bases to trimming and J lost 7 bases, with 13 bases between them. Germline V gene sequence: CDR1 MNHEY, CDR2 SVGEGT. The CDR3 totals 13 residues. For the CDR3, the DNA is TGTGCCAGCAGCTCCGGGTGGGAGCAGCCCCAGCATTTT. It codes for CASSSGWEQPQHF.

Only one count was recorded for this clone. This rearrangement joins TRBV3-1 (or the pseudogene TRBV3-2) to TRBJ1-2, with D possibly TRBD1 on 5 matching bases. The CDR3 consists of 15 residues. Deletions cut 4 bases from V and 6 bases from J, with 18 bases between. CDR1 is LGHDT, CDR2 YNNKEL, per germline (reference sequence). CDR3 in DNA: TGTGCCAGCAGCCTACACACGCAGGGTCGGAATGGCTACACCTTC. It specifies CASSLHTQGRNGYTF.

This sequence joins TRBV29-1 and TRBJ2-1, with TRBD1 identical over 7 bases. Germline V lookup: CDR1 SQVTM, CDR2 ANQGSEA. The junction had 18 bases not matched to a gene; V was cut back by 6 bases and J by 7 bases. The CDR3 totals 16 residues. The CDR3 sequence: CSVLSLTEGAENEQFF. In nucleotides, the CDR3 is TGCAGCGTGCTATCCCTGACTGAGGGGGCGGAGAATGAGCAGTTCTTC.

The chain links TRBV7-2 to TRBJ2-7; 14 bases agree with TRBD2. CDR1 and CDR2 (germline): SGHTA, FQGNSA. V was clipped by 5 bases and J by 4 bases; unmatched bases: 10. This CDR3 comprises 17 residues. CDR3 in DNA: TGTGCCAGCAGCCTCTGGGGGACTAGCGGGAGTTCTTACGAGCAGTACTTC. Protein sequence: CASSLWGTSGSSYEQYF. Complete variable domain (other parts from reference TRBV7-2 and TRBJ2-7): GAGVSQSPSNKVTEKGKDVELRCDPISGHTALYWYRQSLGQGLEFLIYFQGNSAPDKSGLPSDRFSAERTGGSVSTLTIQRTQQEDSAVYLCASSLWGTSGSSYEQYFGPGTRLTVT.

The chain combines TRBV19 with TRBJ2-2; 12 bases are shared with TRBD2. Germline trimming cut 9 bases from V and 5 bases from J; bases unmatched to any gene: 10. The CDR3 spans 16 residues. Per the germline V gene, CDR1 is LNHDA and CDR2 is SQIVND (reference sequence). The CDR3 protein is CASEQGLAGATGELFF. The CDR3 coding sequence is TGTGCCAGCGAGCAGGGACTAGCGGGCGCGACCGGGGAGCTGTTTTTT.

The DNA of the CDR3 is TGTGCCAGCAGTCCCCGGCCCAGGGATTTAGCACAAGAGACCCAGTACTTC. This encodes CASSPRPRDLAQETQYF. The gene calls are TRBV6-2 or TRBV6-3 and TRBJ2-5, with a possible D match to TRBD1 (5 bases). Germline V lookup: CDR1 MNHEY, CDR2 SVGEGT. CDR3 length: 17 residues. The V gene lost 5 bases and the J gene lost 2 bases, with 21 bases spanning the gap.

The chain couples TRBV6-5 to TRBJ1-2; D uncertain. V was pared by 1 base and J by 6 bases, with 12 bases between. CDR1 is MNHEY and CDR2 is SVGAGI in the germline V gene. This CDR3 comprises 14 residues. The CDR3 nucleotides read TGTGCCAGCAGTTACTATCGCGGGAATGATGGCTACACCTTC. This gives the protein CASSYYRGNDGYTF.

The rearrangement joins TRBV10-1 to TRBJ2-1, with D tentatively TRBD2 (6 bases). The CDR3 is made up of 17 amino acids. CDR1 and CDR2 from the germline V gene are WNHNN and SYGVQD (reference sequence). V was shortened by 0 bases and J by 3 bases, with 15 bases between the two germline ends. CDR3 in amino acids: CASSESGGARHYNEQFF. In DNA, the CDR3 is TGCGCCAGCAGTGAGTCTGGAGGGGCTCGTCACTACAATGAGCAGTTCTTC.

Concerning this clone: This CDR3 is also generated by other DNA sequences in the sample. V is TRBV14 and J is TRBJ1-4, with 7 bases fitting TRBD1. J lost 2 bases, V lost 2 bases, and 5 bases had no gene match. CDR3 length: 16 amino acids. CDR1 and CDR2 from the germline V gene are SGHDN and FVKESK. The CDR3 here is CASSQRTGATNEKLFF. CDR3 DNA sequence: TGTGCCAGCAGCCAAAGAACAGGGGCGACTAATGAAAAACTGTTTTTT.

This clone was seen a few times. The gene calls are TRBV30 and TRBJ2-5; 7 bases match TRBD1. The CDR3 length is 15 residues. The germline gives CDR1 GTSNPN, CDR2 SVGIG (reference sequence). V dropped 3 bases and J dropped 3; count of bases not matched to a gene: 10. CDR3 DNA sequence: TGTGCCTGGAGCGCACCCAGGGGGTATGAAGAGACCCAGTACTTC. Translation gives CAWSAPRGYEETQYF.

This sequence joins TRBV18 and TRBJ1-1; unclear D gene. V was cut by 6 bases and J by 2 bases, with 13 bases left in between. This CDR3 spans 14 amino acids. Germline assignment: CDR1 KGHSH and CDR2 LQKENI. The CDR3 spells CASSPRRDNTEAFF. The CDR3 bases are TGTGCCAGCTCTCCGCGGAGGGATAACACTGAAGCTTTCTTT.

The chain carries TRBV30 and TRBJ2-5; D unresolved. The CDR3 is 13 amino acids. CDR1 and CDR2 (germline): GTSNPN, SVGIG (reference sequence). Trimming left V 2 bases short and J 2 bases short, with 9 bases between. The CDR3 sequence is CAWSTGGQETQYF. The CDR3 DNA reads TGTGCCTGGAGTACTGGCGGACAAGAGACCCAGTACTTC.

This clone was found once. V and J are TRBV28 and TRBJ2-3; 11 bases map to TRBD2. The CDR3 sequence is 15 residues long. V dropped 5 bases and J dropped 5; count of bases not matched to a gene: 6. Germline V CDR1 and CDR2: MDHEN, SYDVKM. DNA for the CDR3: TGTGCCAGCAGTCCCGTAGCGGGAGGGCTAGATACGCAGTATTTT. Protein: CASSPVAGGLDTQYF.

The rearrangement uses TRBV30 and TRBJ2-3; the D gene is possibly TRBD2 (6 bases). Germline CDR1 and CDR2: GTSNPN and SVGIG (reference sequence). Trimming removed 6 bases at V and 3 bases at J, with 16 bases between. CDR3 length: 14 residues. Written as DNA, the CDR3 is TGTGCCTGTCGGAGGGCGGGACGGACAGATACGCAGTATTTT. Translating gives CACRRAGRTDTQYF.

The chain employs TRBV11-2 and TRBJ2-1; TRBD2 matches at 14 bases. V shed 6 bases and J 1 base; nucleotides not matched to a gene: 11. CDR3 length: 19 amino acids. Germline V lookup: CDR1 SGHAT, CDR2 FQNNGV. CDR3 sequence: CASRPGLAGGPVSYNEQFF. DNA for the CDR3: TGTGCCAGCAGACCCGGACTAGCGGGAGGCCCAGTATCCTACAATGAGCAGTTCTTC.

The V and J genes are TRBV11-3 and TRBJ2-1; D ambiguous. V lost 0 bases, J lost 8 bases, and 8 bases lay in between. The CDR3 covers 13 residues. Germline loops: CDR1 SGHNT, CDR2 YENEEA. Written as DNA, the CDR3 is TGTGCCAGCAGCTTAGAAAGTGAGGATGAGCAGTTCTTC. Its translation: CASSLESEDEQFF.

The CDR3 DNA sequence: TGTGCCTGGAGTGGGGGGCTATCCAATTCACCCCTCCACTTT. It encodes CAWSGGLSNSPLHF. The J gene is TRBJ1-6, the V gene TRBV30; the D gene is possibly TRBD1 (6 bases). Trimming removed 1 base from V and 7 bases from J, with 11 bases in between. The CDR3 covers 14 residues. Germline V CDR1 and CDR2: GTSNPN, SVGIG (reference sequence).

The chain has TRBV5-1 and TRBJ1-6, with 9 positions matching TRBD1. Germline CDR1 reads SGHRS; CDR2 reads YFSETQ. The CDR3 runs 16 residues. J was trimmed by 7 bases and V by 4 bases; bases with no gene match: 9. CDR3 coding DNA: TGCGCCAGCAGCCCGGGGTCGACAGGGGGGAATTCACCCCTCCACTTT. As protein: CASSPGSTGGNSPLHF.

CDR3 amino acids: CASSMSGSSPLHF. The CDR3 DNA sequence: TGTGCCAGTAGTATGTCGGGGTCCTCACCCCTCCACTTT. The chain combines TRBV19 with TRBJ1-6; no clear D gene. V was cut by 3 bases and J by 10 bases, with 10 bases left in between. The CDR3 totals 13 residues. Per germline, CDR1 LNHDA and CDR2 SQIVND (reference sequence).

This clone appeared a single time. V usage is TRBV5-4 and J usage is TRBJ2-1; a possible D gene is TRBD1 (6 bases). This CDR3 has 15 amino acids. Deletions cut 4 bases from V and 8 bases from J, with 19 bases between. Germline V gene lookup returns CDR1 SGHNT and CDR2 YYREEE (reference sequence). CDR3 protein: CASSPDWGRSYEQFF. Here the CDR3 DNA reads TGTGCCAGCAGCCCGGATTGGGGGCGATCGTATGAGCAGTTCTTC.